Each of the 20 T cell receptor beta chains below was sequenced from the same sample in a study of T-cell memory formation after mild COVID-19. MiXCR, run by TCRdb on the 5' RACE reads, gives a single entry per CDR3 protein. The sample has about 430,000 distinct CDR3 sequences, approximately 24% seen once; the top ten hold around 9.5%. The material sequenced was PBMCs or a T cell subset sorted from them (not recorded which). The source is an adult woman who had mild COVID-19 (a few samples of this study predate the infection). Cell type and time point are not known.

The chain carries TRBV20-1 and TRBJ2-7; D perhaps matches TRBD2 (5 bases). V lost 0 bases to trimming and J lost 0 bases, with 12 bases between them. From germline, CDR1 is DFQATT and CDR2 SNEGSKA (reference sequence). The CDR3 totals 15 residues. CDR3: CSARDWLASSYEQYF. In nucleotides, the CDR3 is TGCAGTGCTAGAGATTGGCTAGCAAGCTCCTACGAGCAGTACTTC.

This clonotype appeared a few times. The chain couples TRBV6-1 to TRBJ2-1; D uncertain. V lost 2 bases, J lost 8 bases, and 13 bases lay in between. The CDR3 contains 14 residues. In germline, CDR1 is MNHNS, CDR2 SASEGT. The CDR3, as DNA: TGTGCCAGCAGTGAAAATCAACCATATTATGAGCAGTTCTTC. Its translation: CASSENQPYYEQFF.

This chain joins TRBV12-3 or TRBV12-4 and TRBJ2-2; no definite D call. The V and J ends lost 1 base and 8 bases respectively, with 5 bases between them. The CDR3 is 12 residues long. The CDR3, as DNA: TGTGCCAGCAGTTTAGGACTGGGGGAGCTGTTTTTT. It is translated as CASSLGLGELFF.

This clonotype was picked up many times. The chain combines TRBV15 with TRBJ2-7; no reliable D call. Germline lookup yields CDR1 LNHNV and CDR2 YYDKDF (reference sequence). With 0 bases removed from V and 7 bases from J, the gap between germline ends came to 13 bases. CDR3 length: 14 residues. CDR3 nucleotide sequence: TGTGCCACCAGCAGAGATCGTGGGTTATCGGAGCAGTACTTC. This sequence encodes CATSRDRGLSEQYF. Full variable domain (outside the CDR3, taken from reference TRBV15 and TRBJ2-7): DAMVIQNPRYQVTQFGKPVTLSCSQTLNHNVMYWYQQKSSQAPKLLFHYYDKDFNNEADTPDNFQSRRPNTSFCFLDIRSPGLGDTAMYLCATSRDRGLSEQYFGPGTRLTVT.

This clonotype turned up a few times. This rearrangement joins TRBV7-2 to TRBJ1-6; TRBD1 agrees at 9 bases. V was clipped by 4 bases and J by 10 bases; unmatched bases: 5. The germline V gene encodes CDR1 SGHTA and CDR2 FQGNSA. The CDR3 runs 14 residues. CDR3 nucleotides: TGTGCCAGCAGCTCTAGGACAGGGGACTCACCCCTCCACTTT. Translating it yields CASSSRTGDSPLHF.

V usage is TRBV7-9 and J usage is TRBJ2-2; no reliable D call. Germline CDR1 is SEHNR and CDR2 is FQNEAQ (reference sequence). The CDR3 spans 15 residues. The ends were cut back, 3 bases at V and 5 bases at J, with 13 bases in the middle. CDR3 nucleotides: TGTGCCAGCAGCTTGTTCTCTGGAGAAACCGGGGAGCTGTTTTTT. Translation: CASSLFSGETGELFF. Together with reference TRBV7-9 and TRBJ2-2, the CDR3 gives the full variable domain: DTGVSQNPRHKITKRGQNVTFRCDPISEHNRLYWYRQTLGQGPEFLTYFQNEAQLEKSRLLSDRFSAERPKGSFSTLEIQRTEQGDSAMYLCASSLFSGETGELFFGEGSRLTVL.

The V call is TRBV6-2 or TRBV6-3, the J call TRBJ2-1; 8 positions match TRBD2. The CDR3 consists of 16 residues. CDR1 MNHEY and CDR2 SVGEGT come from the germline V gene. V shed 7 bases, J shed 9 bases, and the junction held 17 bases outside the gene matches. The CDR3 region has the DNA TGTGCCAGCACCCGGGGGGGCGGGAGAAAGGAGGTTGAGCAGTTCTTC. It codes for CASTRGGGRKEVEQFF.

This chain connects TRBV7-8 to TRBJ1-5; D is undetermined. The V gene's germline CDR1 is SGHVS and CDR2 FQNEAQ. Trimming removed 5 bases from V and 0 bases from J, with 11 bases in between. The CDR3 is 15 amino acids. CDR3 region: CASSRVPISNQPQHF. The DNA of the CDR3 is TGTGCCAGCAGCAGGGTCCCGATTAGCAATCAGCCCCAGCATTTT.

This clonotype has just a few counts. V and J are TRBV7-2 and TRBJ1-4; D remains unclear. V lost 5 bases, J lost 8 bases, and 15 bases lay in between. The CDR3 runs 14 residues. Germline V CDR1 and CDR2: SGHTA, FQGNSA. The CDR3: CASSPGRGWEKLFF. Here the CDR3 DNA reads TGTGCCAGCAGCCCAGGCCGGGGATGGGAAAAACTGTTTTTT.

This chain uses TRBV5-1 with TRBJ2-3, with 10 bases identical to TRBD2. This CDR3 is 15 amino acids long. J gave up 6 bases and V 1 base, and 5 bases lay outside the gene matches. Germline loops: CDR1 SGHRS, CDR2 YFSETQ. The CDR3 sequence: CASSLRSGGADTQYF. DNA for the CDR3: TGCGCCAGCAGCTTGAGGAGCGGGGGGGCGGATACGCAGTATTTT. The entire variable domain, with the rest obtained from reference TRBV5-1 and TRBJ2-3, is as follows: KAGVTQTPRYLIKTRGQQVTLSCSPISGHRSVSWYQQTPGQGLQFLFEYFSETQRNKGNFPGRFSGRQFSNSRSEMNVSTLELGDSALYLCASSLRSGGADTQYFGPGTRLTVL.

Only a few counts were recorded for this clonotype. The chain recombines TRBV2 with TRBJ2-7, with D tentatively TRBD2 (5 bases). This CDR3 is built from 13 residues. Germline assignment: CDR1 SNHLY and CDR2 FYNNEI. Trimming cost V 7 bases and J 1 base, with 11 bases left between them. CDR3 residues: CASTDGESYEQYF. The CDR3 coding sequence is TGTGCCAGCACCGACGGGGAATCCTACGAGCAGTACTTC. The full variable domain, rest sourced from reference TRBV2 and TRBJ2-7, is EPEVTQTPSHQVTQMGQEVILRCVPISNHLYFYWYRQILGQKVEFLVSFYNNEISEKSEIFDDQFSVERPDGSNFTLKIRSTKLEDSAMYFCASTDGESYEQYFGPGTRLTVT.

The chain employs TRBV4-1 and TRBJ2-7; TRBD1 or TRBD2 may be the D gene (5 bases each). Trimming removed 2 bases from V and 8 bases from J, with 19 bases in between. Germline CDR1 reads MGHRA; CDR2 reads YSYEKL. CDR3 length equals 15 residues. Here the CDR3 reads CASSQPGTSPVQQYF. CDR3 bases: TGCGCCAGCAGCCAACCGGGGACCTCCCCGGTGCAGCAGTACTTC.

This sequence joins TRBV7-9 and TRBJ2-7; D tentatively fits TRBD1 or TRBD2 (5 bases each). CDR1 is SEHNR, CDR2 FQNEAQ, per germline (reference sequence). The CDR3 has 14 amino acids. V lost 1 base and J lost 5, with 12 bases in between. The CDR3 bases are TGTGCCAGCAGCTTAGTGGCAGGGACCCACGAGCAGTACTTC. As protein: CASSLVAGTHEQYF.

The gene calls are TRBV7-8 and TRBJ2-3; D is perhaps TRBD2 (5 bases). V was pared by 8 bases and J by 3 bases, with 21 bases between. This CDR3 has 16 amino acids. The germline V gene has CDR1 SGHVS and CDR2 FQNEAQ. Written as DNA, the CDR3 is TGTGCCAGCGCCCGGGGTGATAGCGCTAGTACAGATACGCAGTATTTT. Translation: CASARGDSASTDTQYF.

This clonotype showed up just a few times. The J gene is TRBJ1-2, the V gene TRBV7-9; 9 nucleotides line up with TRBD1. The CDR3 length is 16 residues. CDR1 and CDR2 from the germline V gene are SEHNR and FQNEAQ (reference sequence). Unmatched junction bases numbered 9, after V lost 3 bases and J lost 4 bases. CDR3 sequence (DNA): TGTGCCAGCAGCTTGGGATCCGGGACAGGGCGCTATGGCTACACCTTC. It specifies CASSLGSGTGRYGYTF. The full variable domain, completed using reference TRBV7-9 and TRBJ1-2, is DTGVSQNPRHKITKRGQNVTFRCDPISEHNRLYWYRQTLGQGPEFLTYFQNEAQLEKSRLLSDRFSAERPKGSFSTLEIQRTEQGDSAMYLCASSLGSGTGRYGYTFGSGTRLTVV.

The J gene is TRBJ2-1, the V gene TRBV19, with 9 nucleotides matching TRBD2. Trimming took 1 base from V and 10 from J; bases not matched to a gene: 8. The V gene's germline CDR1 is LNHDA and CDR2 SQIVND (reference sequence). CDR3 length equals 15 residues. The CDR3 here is CASSIVSGGPLEQFF. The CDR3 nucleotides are TGTGCCAGTAGTATAGTAAGCGGGGGGCCCCTCGAGCAGTTCTTC. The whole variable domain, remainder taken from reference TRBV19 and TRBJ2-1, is DGGITQSPKYLFRKEGQNVTLSCEQNLNHDAMYWYRQDPGQGLRLIYYSQIVNDFQKGDIAEGYSVSREKKESFPLTVTSAQKNPTAFYLCASSIVSGGPLEQFFGPGTRLTVL.

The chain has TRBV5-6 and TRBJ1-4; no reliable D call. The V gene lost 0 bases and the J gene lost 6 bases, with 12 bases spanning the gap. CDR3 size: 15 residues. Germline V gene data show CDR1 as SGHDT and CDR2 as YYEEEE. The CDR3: CASSLGGQLYEKLFF. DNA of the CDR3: TGTGCCAGCAGCTTGGGCGGGCAGTTGTATGAAAAACTGTTTTTT.

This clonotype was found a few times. The CDR3 loop reads CASSLSLGWSTEAFF. In DNA, the CDR3 is TGTGCCAGCAGCCTCTCGCTGGGATGGAGCACTGAAGCTTTCTTT. This chain connects TRBV12-3 or TRBV12-4 to TRBJ1-1; no firm D call. V was trimmed by 6 bases and J by 4 bases, leaving 18 bases between them. This CDR3 comprises 15 residues.

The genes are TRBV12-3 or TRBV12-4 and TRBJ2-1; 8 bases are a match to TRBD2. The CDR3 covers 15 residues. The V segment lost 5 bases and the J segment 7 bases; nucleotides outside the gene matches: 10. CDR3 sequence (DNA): TGTGCCAGCAGTCTTGGGACTAGGGGGTGGAATGAGCAGTTCTTC. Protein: CASSLGTRGWNEQFF.

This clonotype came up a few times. This chain's CDR3 is CSAANTGGSGDTQYF. CDR3 coding DNA: TGCAGTGCCGCTAACACAGGGGGCTCTGGAGATACGCAGTATTTT. This rearrangement joins TRBV20-1 to TRBJ2-3; TRBD1 matches at 9 bases. In germline, CDR1 is DFQATT, CDR2 SNEGSKA (reference sequence). The trim removed 6 bases at V and 5 bases at J, leaving 12 bases unmatched. The CDR3 covers 15 residues.